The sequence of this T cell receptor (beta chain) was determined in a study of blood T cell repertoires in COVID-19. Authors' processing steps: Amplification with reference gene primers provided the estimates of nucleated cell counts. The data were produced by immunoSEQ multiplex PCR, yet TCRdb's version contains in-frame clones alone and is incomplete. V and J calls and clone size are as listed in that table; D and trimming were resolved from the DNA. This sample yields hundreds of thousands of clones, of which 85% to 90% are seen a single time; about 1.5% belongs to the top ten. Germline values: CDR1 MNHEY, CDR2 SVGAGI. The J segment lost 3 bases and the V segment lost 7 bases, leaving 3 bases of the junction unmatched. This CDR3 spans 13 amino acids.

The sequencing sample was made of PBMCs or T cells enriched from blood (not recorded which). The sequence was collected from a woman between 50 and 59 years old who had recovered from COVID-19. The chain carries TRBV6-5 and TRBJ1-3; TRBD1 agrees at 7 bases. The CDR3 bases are TGTGCCAGCACCAGACAGGGTGGAAACACCATATATTTT. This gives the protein CASTRQGGNTIYF.